This T cell receptor (beta chain) is from a study of cytomegalovirus exposure and HLA in healthy donors. Whole-study context: Among 350 to 500 genotyped donors, 65% to 90% fell in the Caucasian-associated ancestry cluster.

Vbeta (60) and Jbeta (13) primers were used in the PCR. TCRdb's copy holds only in-frame clones and misses some; the assay was immunoSEQ multiplex PCR. The repertoire includes about 130,000 clones, around 70% of them detected once, and roughly 2% sits in the top ten. Comments on this clone: Antigen unknown.

Study outcomes and limitations: Later analysis suggested most CMV-associated TCR beta chains were HLA-restricted. Across donors, sequencing depth was assumed by presence/absence analyses to be roughly uniform.

This CDR3 is built from 16 residues. CDR1 is SGHRS and CDR2 is YFSETQ in the germline V gene. The V segment lost 5 bases and the J segment 6 bases; nucleotides outside the gene matches: 12. This chain joins TRBV5-1 and TRBJ2-3, with 10 nucleotides matching TRBD1. The sample consisted of PBMCs. The receptor's source is a woman aged 55-70 years in good health and CMV-seropositive. CDR3 amino acids: CASSLWTGGLLDTQYF. As DNA, the CDR3 is TGCGCCAGCAGTTTATGGACAGGGGGACTGTTGGATACGCAGTATTTT.